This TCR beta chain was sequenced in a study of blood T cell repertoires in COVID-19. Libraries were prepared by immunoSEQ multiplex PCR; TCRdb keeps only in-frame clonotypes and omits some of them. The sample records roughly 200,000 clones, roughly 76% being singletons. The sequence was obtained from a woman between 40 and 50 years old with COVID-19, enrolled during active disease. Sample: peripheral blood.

The CDR3 nucleotides read TGTGCCAGCAGCCGCAGGGCTATCTCTGGGGCCAACGTCCTGACTTTC. Translating it yields CASSRRAISGANVLTF. The chain links TRBV2 to TRBJ2-6; weak D call: TRBD1 (5 bases). The V end was cut by 6 bases, the J end by 0 bases, with 12 bases between. Germline V gene lookup returns CDR1 SNHLY and CDR2 FYNNEI. The CDR3 runs to 16 residues. The entire variable domain, with the rest obtained from reference TRBV2 and TRBJ2-6, is as follows: EPEVTQTPSHQVTQMGQEVILRCVPISNHLYFYWYRQILGQKVEFLVSFYNNEISEKSEIFDDQFSVERPDGSNFTLKIRSTKLEDSAMYFCASSRRAISGANVLTFGAGSRLTVL.